These 24 T cell receptor beta chains share one sample of origin, sequenced in a study of blood T cell repertoires in COVID-19. The repertoire was sequenced with immunoSEQ multiplex PCR; TCRdb's copy has only in-frame clones and lacks some. The table has around 110,000 clones, more than 70% seen once; the top ten hold more than 4%. Input material: peripheral blood. The source of these receptors is a man in his sixties or seventies with acute or convalescent COVID-19.

This clone was detected only a few times. V is TRBV6-1 and J is TRBJ1-3; no clear D gene. Trimming cost V 1 base and J 4 bases, with 8 bases left between them. Germline V gene lookup returns CDR1 MNHNS and CDR2 SASEGT. The CDR3 has 14 amino acids. CDR3 in DNA: TGTGCCAGCAGTGAAGTCAGCGGGGGAAACACCATATATTTT. This translates into CASSEVSGGNTIYF.

V gene TRBV5-5 combines with J gene TRBJ2-7; the D gene is possibly TRBD1 (5 bases). Germline V lookup: CDR1 SGHKS, CDR2 YYEKEE (reference sequence). This CDR3 contains 11 residues. V lost 5 bases and J lost 5, with 8 bases in between. The CDR3 DNA reads as TGTGCCAGCAGTAAAGGGGACGAGCAGTACTTC. Residues: CASSKGDEQYF.

V usage is TRBV29-1 and J usage is TRBJ2-4; weak D call: TRBD2 (5 bases). CDR1 SQVTM and CDR2 ANQGSEA come from the germline V gene. This CDR3 region has 15 residues. Trimming shortened V by 3 bases and J by 2 bases, and 14 bases separated the two germline ends. CDR3 DNA: TGCAGCGTTGATCACAATTCGGGGACCAAAAACATTCAGTACTTC. Protein: CSVDHNSGTKNIQYF.

V usage is TRBV7-2 and J usage is TRBJ1-5; 9 nucleotides match TRBD1. The CDR3 loop spans 19 amino acids. Germline V CDR1 and CDR2: SGHTA, FQGNSA. Trimming took 0 bases from V and 0 from J; bases not matched to a gene: 9. This CDR3 reads CASSLAPYRGRDSNQPQHF. In DNA, the CDR3 is TGTGCCAGCAGCTTAGCGCCTTACAGGGGGCGTGATAGCAATCAGCCCCAGCATTTT.

V is TRBV19 and J is TRBJ2-7, with 9 bases fitting TRBD1. This CDR3 is 14 amino acids long. The V and J ends lost 5 bases and 7 bases, in that order; junction bases with no gene match: 9. Germline-derived CDR1 and CDR2 are LNHDA and SQIVND (reference sequence). The CDR3 coding sequence is TGTGCCAGTAGTTTCACGGACAGGGGCAGGGAGCAGTACTTC. Its translation is CASSFTDRGREQYF.

V and J are TRBV6-4 and TRBJ2-6; TRBD2 is a possible D gene (5 bases). Trimming removed 3 bases at V and 3 bases at J, with 12 bases between. This CDR3 has 16 amino acids. Germline V gene data show CDR1 as MRHNA and CDR2 as SNTAGT. CDR3 DNA sequence: TGTGCCAGCAGTGATACTAGTAAGGATGGGGCCAACGTCCTGACTTTC. This sequence encodes CASSDTSKDGANVLTF.

The J gene is TRBJ1-2, the V gene TRBV19; D is undetermined. Germline V lookup: CDR1 LNHDA, CDR2 SQIVND (reference sequence). Trimming stripped 7 bases from V and 4 bases from J, with 10 bases between. CDR3 length equals 12 residues. CDR3 bases: TGTGCCAGTAAAACAGAACTCTATGGCTACACCTTC. The encoded protein is CASKTELYGYTF.

The chain links TRBV6-6 to TRBJ2-7, with D possibly matching TRBD1 (6 bases). The CDR3 has 13 amino acids. Trimming removed 7 bases from V and 2 bases from J, with 12 bases in between. Per the germline V gene, CDR1 is MNHNY and CDR2 is SVGAGI (reference sequence). The DNA for the CDR3 is TGTGCCAGCAACAAACAGGGAACCTACGAGCAGTACTTC. Translating gives CASNKQGTYEQYF.

The chain is built from TRBV5-6 and TRBJ1-2; 9 nucleotides match TRBD1. This CDR3 is 15 amino acids long. V lost 0 bases and J lost 5; bases outside the gene matches: 5. Germline V gene sequence: CDR1 SGHDT, CDR2 YYEEEE. As DNA, the CDR3 is TGTGCCAGCAGCTTGGACTCGGGACAGGGTTATGGCTACACCTTC. Its protein is CASSLDSGQGYGYTF. Using reference TRBV5-6 and TRBJ1-2 for the parts outside the CDR3, the full variable domain is DAGVTQSPTHLIKTRGQQVTLRCSPKSGHDTVSWYQQALGQGPQFIFQYYEEEERQRGNFPDRFSGHQFPNYSSELNVNALLLGDSALYLCASSLDSGQGYGYTFGSGTRLTVV.

The chain's CDR3 is CASSPVGQGNEKLFF. The CDR3, as DNA: TGTGCCAGCAGTCCGGTAGGACAGGGGAATGAAAAACTGTTTTTT. The chain employs TRBV5-6 and TRBJ1-4, with 9 bases aligning to TRBD1. CDR1 SGHDT and CDR2 YYEEEE come from the germline V gene. V trimming: 5 bases; J trimming: 5 bases; junction bases outside the gene matches: 7. The CDR3 totals 15 residues.

CDR3 amino acids: CAGSWAQNTGELFF. The CDR3 DNA is TGTGCCGGATCCTGGGCACAGAACACCGGGGAGCTGTTTTTT. The chain combines TRBV6-5 with TRBJ2-2; D ambiguous. CDR1 is MNHEY and CDR2 is SVGAGI in the germline V gene. This CDR3 contains 14 residues. V was clipped by 11 bases and J by 1 base, with 14 bases between them.

This clone has only a few counts. This chain connects TRBV9 to TRBJ1-6, with D possibly TRBD1 on 5 matching bases. The CDR3 has 13 amino acids. The V and J ends lost 4 bases and 6 bases respectively, with 8 bases between them. Germline CDR1 reads SGDLS; CDR2 reads YYNGEE. In DNA, the CDR3 is TGTGCCAGCAGCCCCGACAGTAATTCACCCCTCCACTTT. Translation: CASSPDSNSPLHF.

V and J are TRBV7-9 and TRBJ2-1; 8 bases map to TRBD2. The CDR3 is 16 residues long. Germline V lookup: CDR1 SEHNR, CDR2 FQNEAQ (reference sequence). Trimming took 5 bases from V and 0 from J; bases not matched to a gene: 6. This chain's CDR3 is CASSVSGEISYNEQFF. In DNA, the CDR3 is TGTGCCAGCAGCGTTAGCGGGGAGATCTCCTACAATGAGCAGTTCTTC.

This chain connects TRBV12-3 or TRBV12-4 to TRBJ2-1; D is uncertain. V was clipped by 8 bases and J by 3 bases, with 5 bases between them. The CDR3 contains 11 residues. The CDR3 nucleotides read TGTGCCAGCGTTAACTACAATGAGCAGTTCTTC. Its protein product is CASVNYNEQFF.

In its sample, this clone was seen a few times. The J gene is TRBJ1-5, the V gene TRBV7-8, with TRBD1 matching over 8 bases. Germline trimming cut 5 bases from V and 5 bases from J; bases unmatched to any gene: 8. Germline values: CDR1 SGHVS, CDR2 FQNEAQ. This CDR3 has 15 amino acids. In DNA, the CDR3 is TGTGCCAGCAGCCGGGGACAGGTGGGGGATCAGCCCCAGCATTTT. It encodes CASSRGQVGDQPQHF.

This chain links TRBV29-1 with TRBJ2-7, with D possibly TRBD2 on 6 matching bases. V was shortened by 1 base and J by 4 bases, with 17 bases between the two germline ends. The CDR3 length is 15 residues. Germline V gives CDR1 SQVTM, CDR2 ANQGSEA. CDR3 sequence: CSVEGGAGSGYEQYF. The CDR3 region has the DNA TGCAGCGTTGAAGGAGGGGCCGGGAGCGGGTACGAGCAGTACTTC.

V usage is TRBV27 and J usage is TRBJ2-7; TRBD1 matches 9 bases. V was clipped by 6 bases and J by 5 bases; unmatched bases: 11. The germline V gene has CDR1 MNHEY and CDR2 SMNVEV (reference sequence). The CDR3 is 15 residues long. The CDR3 DNA sequence: TGTGCCAGCAGCCCGACCGGGACAGGGTTCGACGAGCAGTACTTC. Translating it yields CASSPTGTGFDEQYF.

The V call is TRBV19, the J call TRBJ1-2; TRBD1 agrees at 7 bases. Germline lookup yields CDR1 LNHDA and CDR2 SQIVND (reference sequence). Trimming took 3 bases from V and 6 from J; bases not matched to a gene: 4. The CDR3 sequence is 13 residues long. The CDR3 sequence: CASSIGTEHGYTF. In DNA, the CDR3 is TGTGCCAGTAGTATTGGGACAGAGCATGGCTACACCTTC.

This rearrangement joins TRBV11-2 to TRBJ2-5; D not certain. The V and J ends lost 0 bases and 6 bases respectively, with 5 bases between them. The CDR3 extends over 12 amino acids. CDR1 and CDR2 from the germline V gene are SGHAT and FQNNGV. The CDR3 DNA follows: TGTGCCAGCAGCTTAGATCTAAAGACCCAGTACTTC. Amino acids: CASSLDLKTQYF.

The CDR3 loop reads CARRGGDEKLFF. For the CDR3, the DNA is TGTGCCCGCCGGGGCGGGGATGAAAAACTGTTTTTT. The chain recombines TRBV24-1 with TRBJ1-4; weak D call: TRBD1 (5 bases). V gave up 12 bases and J gave up 6 bases, with 13 bases separating them. Germline CDR1 and CDR2: KGHDR and SFDVKD. The length of the CDR3 is 12 residues.

The chain is built from TRBV3-1 (or the pseudogene TRBV3-2) and TRBJ2-5, with D possibly being TRBD2 (5 bases). The V gene's germline CDR1 is LGHDT and CDR2 YNNKEL (reference sequence). V shed 1 base and J shed 3 bases, with 6 bases lying between them. The CDR3 runs to 13 residues. CDR3 nucleotide sequence: TGTGCCAGCAGCCAAGGGCGGGAAGAGACCCAGTACTTC. This encodes CASSQGREETQYF.

This clone occurred once. The J gene is TRBJ2-3, the V gene TRBV18; 10 nucleotides align to TRBD2. The germline V gene encodes CDR1 KGHSH and CDR2 LQKENI. After removal of 4 bases from V and 2 bases from J, the junction contained 6 bases not matched to a gene. This CDR3 has 16 residues. Written as DNA, the CDR3 is TGTGCCAGCTCACTGAATAGCGGGGGGAACACAGATACGCAGTATTTT. It translates to CASSLNSGGNTDTQYF.

The genes are TRBV24-1 and TRBJ1-1; D unresolved. The germline V gene has CDR1 KGHDR and CDR2 SFDVKD. Trimming pared 11 bases from V and 3 bases from J, leaving 9 bases between. The CDR3 covers 11 residues. CDR3 loop: CAISFDTEAFF. In nucleotides, the CDR3 is TGTGCCATCTCGTTTGACACTGAAGCTTTCTTT.

This clone was counted a single time. The chain employs TRBV9 and TRBJ1-1; no firm D call. The germline gives CDR1 SGDLS, CDR2 YYNGEE. The CDR3 runs to 13 residues. With 0 bases removed from V and 5 bases from J, the gap between germline ends came to 8 bases. This chain's CDR3 is CASSVETWTEAFF. The CDR3 DNA is TGTGCCAGCAGCGTAGAAACTTGGACTGAAGCTTTCTTT.